What follows are 10 T cell receptor beta chains derived from one specimen sequenced in a study of neoadjuvant anti-PD-1 for oral cavity cancer. Some clones are missing from TCRdb's copy, which holds only in-frame ones; the method was immunoSEQ multiplex PCR. The sample carries thousands of clones, 50% to 75% recorded once. The sample was tumor tissue, taken before nivolumab (anti-PD-1) treatment. The receptors shown here come from a person aged 40 to 85 with oral cavity squamous cell carcinoma.

The CDR3 reads CAGVLPGSFRGNTIYF. The CDR3 DNA is TGTGCCGGAGTCCTTCCAGGGTCCTTCCGTGGAAACACCATATATTTT. The chain is built from TRBV30 and TRBJ1-3, with D tentatively TRBD1 (5 bases). The CDR3 loop spans 16 amino acids. CDR1 is GTSNPN, CDR2 SVGIG, per germline (reference sequence). The germline V and J ends were trimmed by 8 bases and 3 bases, with 23 bases remaining between them.

This clone was seen only a few times. The chain has TRBV6-1 and TRBJ1-2; weak D call: TRBD1 (5 bases). CDR3 length: 15 amino acids. V was cut by 5 bases and J by 4 bases, with 17 bases left in between. Germline values: CDR1 MNHNS, CDR2 SASEGT. The CDR3 loop is CASSQRGDSFYGYTF. CDR3 DNA: TGTGCCAGCAGTCAAAGAGGGGACTCTTTCTATGGCTACACCTTC.

The rearrangement links TRBV5-6 to TRBJ2-7; 11 bases map to TRBD2. Germline V gene lookup returns CDR1 SGHDT and CDR2 YYEEEE. After removal of 5 bases from V and 5 bases from J, the junction contained 9 bases not matched to a gene. The CDR3 runs to 15 residues. For the CDR3, the DNA is TGTGCCAGCAGTACTACTAGCGGGAGACCTAACGAGCAGTACTTC. Its translation is CASSTTSGRPNEQYF. Supplemented by reference TRBV5-6 and TRBJ2-7, the full variable domain reads DAGVTQSPTHLIKTRGQQVTLRCSPKSGHDTVSWYQQALGQGPQFIFQYYEEEERQRGNFPDRFSGHQFPNYSSELNVNALLLGDSALYLCASSTTSGRPNEQYFGPGTRLTVT.

This clone was seen once. The V gene is TRBV11-2, the J gene TRBJ2-3, with D unclear. V shed 5 bases and J shed 3 bases, with 6 bases lying between them. Germline V CDR1 and CDR2: SGHAT, FQNNGV. CDR3 length: 12 residues. The CDR3 DNA is TGTGCCAGCAGCGGAAAAACAGATACGCAGTATTTT. Its protein product is CASSGKTDTQYF.

The chain recombines TRBV7-2 with TRBJ2-7; 9 bases are shared with TRBD1. Trimming at V came to 2 bases and at J to 5 bases, leaving 4 bases not matched to a gene. Germline loops: CDR1 SGHTA, CDR2 FQGNSA. The CDR3 is 14 amino acids. The CDR3: CASSLSGQGHEQYF. The CDR3 DNA sequence: TGTGCCAGCAGCTTATCGGGACAGGGCCACGAGCAGTACTTC. Together with reference TRBV7-2 and TRBJ2-7, the CDR3 gives the full variable domain: GAGVSQSPSNKVTEKGKDVELRCDPISGHTALYWYRQSLGQGLEFLIYFQGNSAPDKSGLPSDRFSAERTGGSVSTLTIQRTQQEDSAVYLCASSLSGQGHEQYFGPGTRLTVT.

The V and J genes are TRBV7-9 and TRBJ2-7, with D unresolved. With 1 base removed from V and 1 base from J, the gap between germline ends came to 8 bases. This CDR3 comprises 14 residues. Germline-derived CDR1 and CDR2 are SEHNR and FQNEAQ (reference sequence). CDR3 DNA: TGTGCCAGCAGCTTAGTGGCAACGTCCTACGAGCAGTACTTC. This sequence encodes CASSLVATSYEQYF.

This clone was detected only once. This chain links TRBV5-8 with TRBJ2-3, with D tentatively TRBD1 (5 bases). This CDR3 region has 14 residues. V lost 3 bases and J 4 bases, leaving 12 bases between the germline ends. Germline assignment: CDR1 SGHTS and CDR2 YDEGEE. The CDR3 DNA is TGTGCCAGCAGCTCTTCTGGGGCTGCAGATACGCAGTATTTT. The encoded protein is CASSSSGAADTQYF.

The rearrangement joins TRBV6-5 to TRBJ1-6; D is uncertain. Germline V lookup: CDR1 MNHEY, CDR2 SVGAGI. This CDR3 comprises 15 residues. V lost 4 bases and J 10 bases, leaving 17 bases between the germline ends. CDR3 DNA: TGTGCCAGCAGTTCCGGTGGGGTGGGTCGGTCACCCCTCCACTTT. Protein product: CASSSGGVGRSPLHF.

The genes are TRBV19 and TRBJ1-2, with 7 bases fitting TRBD1. The V segment lost 5 bases and the J segment 5 bases; nucleotides outside the gene matches: 8. The CDR3 sequence is 14 residues long. CDR1 is LNHDA and CDR2 is SQIVND in the germline V gene (reference sequence). The CDR3 region is CASSGRGLGYGYTF. CDR3 coding DNA: TGTGCCAGTAGTGGAAGGGGGCTGGGTTATGGCTACACCTTC.

This chain joins TRBV6-1 and TRBJ2-1; 11 positions agree with TRBD2. The CDR3 loop spans 15 amino acids. Germline V CDR1 and CDR2: MNHNS, SASEGT. With 6 bases clipped from V and 4 bases from J, the junction kept 5 bases outside the gene matches. The CDR3 sequence is CASSFGTSGYNEQFF. Here the CDR3 DNA reads TGTGCCAGCAGCTTCGGGACTAGCGGATACAATGAGCAGTTCTTC.